This TCR beta chain was obtained from a study of blood T cell repertoires in COVID-19. The protocol was immunoSEQ multiplex PCR, while the TCRdb copy is restricted to in-frame clones and leaves out a portion. Here the sample spans fewer than 95,000 clones, approximately 90% being singletons. The sample taken for sequencing was peripheral blood. This TCR came from a man in his fifties or sixties with acute or convalescent COVID-19.

The CDR3 nucleotides read TGTGCCAGCAGCACCCGAATCACAGGGGGCAAAAGTTCCTACAATGAGCAGTTCTTC. Protein sequence: CASSTRITGGKSSYNEQFF. The chain is built from TRBV3-1 (or the pseudogene TRBV3-2) and TRBJ2-1, with 9 nucleotides matching TRBD1. The germline V gene encodes CDR1 LGHDT and CDR2 YNNKEL (reference sequence). The CDR3 length is 19 residues. After removal of 5 bases from V and 1 base from J, the junction contained 15 bases not matched to a gene.